Each of the 13 T cell receptor beta chains below was sequenced from the same sample in a study of blood T cell repertoires in COVID-19. Clones were read by immunoSEQ multiplex PCR, and TCRdb kept only the in-frame ones, dropping some. The table includes more than 250,000 clones, roughly 84% detected once. The sequencing input was peripheral blood. These receptors all stem from a man aged 45-65 years with active or convalescent COVID-19.

The chain links TRBV19 to TRBJ2-3, with D perhaps matching TRBD1 (6 bases). This CDR3 has 16 amino acids. V was clipped by 5 bases and J by 2 bases, with 17 bases between them. The germline CDR1 and CDR2 sequences are LNHDA and SQIVND (reference sequence). The CDR3 nucleotides are TGTGCCAGTAGTCCGGGACGACAGGCTAACACAGATACGCAGTATTTT. The encoded protein is CASSPGRQANTDTQYF.

The chain combines TRBV19 with TRBJ2-5; D is unresolved. The CDR3 runs 19 residues. The V gene's germline CDR1 is LNHDA and CDR2 SQIVND (reference sequence). V lost 0 bases to trimming and J lost 1 base, with 21 bases between them. The chain's CDR3 is CASSIDLAPARRTQETQYF. The CDR3 region has the DNA TGTGCCAGTAGTATAGATCTGGCCCCAGCTAGAAGAACCCAAGAGACCCAGTACTTC.

Comment on this clone: The identical CDR3 is also encoded by other nucleotide sequences in the sample. The chain uses TRBV28 and TRBJ1-5, with TRBD1 matching 7 bases. The CDR3 covers 15 residues. The germline V gene encodes CDR1 MDHEN and CDR2 SYDVKM. J lost 0 bases, V lost 6 bases, and 5 bases had no gene match. CDR3 sequence: CASRTDRSSNQPQHF. The CDR3, as DNA: TGTGCCAGCAGGACGGACAGGAGTAGCAATCAGCCCCAGCATTTT.

The rearrangement uses TRBV28 and TRBJ2-7; 8 nucleotides agree with TRBD1. CDR3 length: 12 amino acids. The V gene's germline CDR1 is MDHEN and CDR2 SYDVKM. The V gene end was trimmed by 6 bases and the J gene end by 2 bases; junction bases not matched to a gene: 0. CDR3 protein: CASRTGAYEQYF. In nucleotides, the CDR3 is TGTGCCAGCAGGACAGGGGCCTACGAGCAGTACTTC. Looking up the rest from reference TRBV28 and TRBJ2-7 gives the full variable domain: DVKVTQSSRYLVKRTGEKVFLECVQDMDHENMFWYRQDPGLGLRLIYFSYDVKMKEKGDIPEGYSVSREKKERFSLILESASTNQTSMYLCASRTGAYEQYFGPGTRLTVT.

The CDR3 reads CASSSRTGGRETQYF. The CDR3 DNA sequence: TGCGCCAGCAGCTCCCGGACAGGGGGCCGGGAGACCCAGTACTTC. The chain uses TRBV5-1 and TRBJ2-5; TRBD1 matches at 11 bases. The V and J ends lost 3 bases and 5 bases, in that order; junction bases with no gene match: 6. Germline assignment: CDR1 SGHRS and CDR2 YFSETQ. The CDR3 extends over 15 amino acids.

The rearrangement links TRBV19 to TRBJ2-5, with TRBD2 matching over 8 bases. Germline values: CDR1 LNHDA, CDR2 SQIVND (reference sequence). The CDR3 runs to 15 residues. Germline trimming cut 3 bases from V and 4 bases from J; bases unmatched to any gene: 7. CDR3 protein: CASSIPGGRRETQYF. The CDR3 DNA sequence: TGTGCCAGTAGTATCCCGGGCGGGAGGCGAGAGACCCAGTACTTC.

The chain carries TRBV24-1 and TRBJ2-1, with 11 positions matching TRBD2. V was pared by 4 bases and J by 8 bases, with 9 bases of the junction left unmatched. CDR1 KGHDR and CDR2 SFDVKD come from the germline V gene. The CDR3 runs to 16 residues. DNA of the CDR3: TGTGCCACCAGTGACCCGACTAGCGGGACCTTCGATGAGCAGTTCTTC. Protein sequence: CATSDPTSGTFDEQFF.

In its sample, this clone was seen once. The chain links TRBV19 to TRBJ1-1; D call uncertain. The CDR3 has 14 residues. The V end was cut by 1 base, the J end by 0 bases, with 6 bases between. Germline V gene data show CDR1 as LNHDA and CDR2 as SQIVND (reference sequence). The CDR3: CASSIGDLNTEAFF. DNA for the CDR3: TGTGCCAGTAGTATAGGAGATCTGAACACTGAAGCTTTCTTT.

The rearrangement uses TRBV30 and TRBJ2-3; TRBD2 is a possible D gene (6 bases). Germline V gene data show CDR1 as GTSNPN and CDR2 as SVGIG (reference sequence). CDR3 length: 14 residues. The V gene lost 5 bases and the J gene lost 7 bases, with 19 bases spanning the gap. The CDR3 spells CAWGYGGDSNTQYF. CDR3 DNA: TGTGCCTGGGGGTACGGGGGAGATAGTAATACGCAGTATTTT.

This clone was found a few times. This chain connects TRBV5-1 to TRBJ1-5, with D possibly TRBD1 on 6 matching bases. The CDR3 runs to 15 residues. Germline V gene sequence: CDR1 SGHRS, CDR2 YFSETQ. Between the trimmed V and J ends, which lost 0 bases and 5 bases, there was a span of 12 bases. CDR3 bases: TGCGCCAGCAGCTTGGTGGCAGGGGCGGATCAGCCCCAGCATTTT. Its translation: CASSLVAGADQPQHF.

The chain links TRBV30 to TRBJ1-5; the D gene is possibly TRBD1 (5 bases). CDR1 is GTSNPN and CDR2 is SVGIG in the germline V gene (reference sequence). Trimming removed 0 bases from V and 3 bases from J, with 9 bases in between. CDR3 length: 14 amino acids. The DNA of the CDR3 is TGTGCCTGGAGTGTTCAACAGGTCAATCAGCCCCAGCATTTT. It is translated as CAWSVQQVNQPQHF.

The rearrangement links TRBV18 to TRBJ1-3; the D gene is possibly TRBD1 (5 bases). The CDR3 runs to 16 residues. Germline loops: CDR1 KGHSH, CDR2 LQKENI. V was pared by 8 bases and J by 0 bases, with 17 bases between. CDR3 loop: CASQREGASSGNTIYF. CDR3 nucleotides: TGTGCCAGCCAAAGGGAAGGGGCTAGCTCTGGAAACACCATATATTTT. The full variable domain, rest sourced from reference TRBV18 and TRBJ1-3, is NAGVMQNPRHLVRRRGQEARLRCSPMKGHSHVYWYRQLPEEGLKFMVYLQKENIIDESGMPKERFSAEFPKEGPSILRIQQVVRGDSAAYFCASQREGASSGNTIYFGEGSWLTVV.

The chain uses TRBV5-4 and TRBJ1-1; no clear D gene. The CDR3 runs 12 residues. V was clipped by 7 bases and J by 0 bases, with 7 bases between them. Germline CDR1 reads SGHNT; CDR2 reads YYREEE (reference sequence). The CDR3 sequence: CASGALNTEAFF. The CDR3 DNA sequence: TGTGCCAGCGGAGCCCTGAACACTGAAGCTTTCTTT.